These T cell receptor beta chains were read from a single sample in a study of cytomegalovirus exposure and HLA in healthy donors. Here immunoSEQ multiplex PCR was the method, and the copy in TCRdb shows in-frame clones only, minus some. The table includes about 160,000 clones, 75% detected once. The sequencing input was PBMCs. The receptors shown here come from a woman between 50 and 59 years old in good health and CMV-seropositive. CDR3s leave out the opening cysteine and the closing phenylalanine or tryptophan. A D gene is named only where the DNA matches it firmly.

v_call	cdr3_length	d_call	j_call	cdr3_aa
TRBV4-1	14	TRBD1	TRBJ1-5	ASSQATTGVTQPQH
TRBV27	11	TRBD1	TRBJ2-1	ASSLTTGDEQF
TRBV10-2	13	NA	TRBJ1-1	ASSYQGLRGTEAF
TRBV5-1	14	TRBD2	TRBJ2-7	ASSLAPSGGNYEQY
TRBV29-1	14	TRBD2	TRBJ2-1	SVVGLAGGSYNEQF
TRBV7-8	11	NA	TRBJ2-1	ASSLFQSGEQF
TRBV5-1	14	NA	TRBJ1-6	ASSLVGGQGYSPLH
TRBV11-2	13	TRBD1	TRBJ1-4	ASSSARTGGEKLF
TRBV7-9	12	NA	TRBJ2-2	ASSPSGGPGELF
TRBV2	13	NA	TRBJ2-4	ASSPRYLAKNIQY
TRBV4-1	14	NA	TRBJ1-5	ASSQGAGGVNQPQH
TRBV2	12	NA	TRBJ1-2	ASSPTGVDYGYT
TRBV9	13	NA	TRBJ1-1	ASSGPWGPNTEAF
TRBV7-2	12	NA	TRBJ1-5	ASSLEAGNQPQH
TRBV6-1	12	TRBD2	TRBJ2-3	ASSPQTSADTQY
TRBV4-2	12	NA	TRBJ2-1	ASSQDLRSEGSV
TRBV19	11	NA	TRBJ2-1	ASSPDTYNEQF
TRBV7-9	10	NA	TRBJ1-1	ASSIERTEAF
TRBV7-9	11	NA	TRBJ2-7	ASSVSTNYEQY
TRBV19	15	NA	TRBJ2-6	ASSIADFGSGANVLT
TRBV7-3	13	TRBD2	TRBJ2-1	ASSPQAGAYNEQF
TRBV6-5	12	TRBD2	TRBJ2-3	ASSGTSGGRLWY
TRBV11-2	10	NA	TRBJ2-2	ASSPTAGELF
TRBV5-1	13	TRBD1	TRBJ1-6	ASSTQGGGNSPLH
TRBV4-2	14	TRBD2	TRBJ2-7	ASSQVFTSGSYEQY
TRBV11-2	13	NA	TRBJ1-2	ASSLEGPLSGGYT
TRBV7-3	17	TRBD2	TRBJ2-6	ASSPERLAGFSGANVLT
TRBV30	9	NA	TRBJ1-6	ASGRDSPLH
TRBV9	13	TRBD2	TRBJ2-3	ASSQTSGGVDTQY
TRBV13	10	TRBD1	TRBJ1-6	ASSLTPGGLH
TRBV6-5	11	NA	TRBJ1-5	ASRRSSNQPQH
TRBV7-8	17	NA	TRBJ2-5	ASSLVASLGAANAETQY
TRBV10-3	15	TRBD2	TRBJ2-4	AISESGGVSAKNIQY
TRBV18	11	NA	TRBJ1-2	ASSLTEADGYT
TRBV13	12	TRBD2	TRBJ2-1	ASSSGTSGDEQF
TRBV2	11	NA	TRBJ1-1	ASSETGNTEAF
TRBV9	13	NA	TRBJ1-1	ASSVGVGPNREAF
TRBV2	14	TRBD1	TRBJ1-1	ASRVPGQGENTEAF
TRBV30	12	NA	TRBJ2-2	AWRARGNTGELF
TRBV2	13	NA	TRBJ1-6	ASAGGAPGGSPLH
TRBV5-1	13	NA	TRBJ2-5	ASSLEPGAQETQY
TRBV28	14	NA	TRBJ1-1	ASSSRKGLEETEAF
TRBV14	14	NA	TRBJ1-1	ASSQDGEALGTEAF
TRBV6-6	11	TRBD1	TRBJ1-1	ASTQGINTEAF
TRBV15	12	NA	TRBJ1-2	ATSRDRSGDGYT
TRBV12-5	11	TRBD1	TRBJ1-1	ASAEQGGYEAF
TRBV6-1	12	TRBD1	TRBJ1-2	ASSGQGGLRGYT
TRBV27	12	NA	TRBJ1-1	ASSPSTGNTEAF